Only a few counts were recorded for the clone carrying this TCR beta chain. V shed 4 bases, J shed 7 bases, and the junction held 11 bases outside the gene matches. Germline V lookup: CDR1 LGHNA, CDR2 YNFKEQ. The CDR3 is 17 residues long. The data were obtained in a study of cytomegalovirus exposure and HLA in healthy donors. The PCR employed 60 Vbeta primers together with 13 Jbeta primers. TCRdb's table, derived via immunoSEQ multiplex PCR, lists solely in-frame clones and lacks some. This table holds over 90,000 clones, less than 90% found once. The source is a man aged 40-55 years in good health and CMV-seronegative. The gene calls are TRBV4-2 and TRBJ2-1; 12 nucleotides match TRBD2. The sequenced sample was PBMCs. The CDR3 region is CASSRTQPSGGGNEQFF. In DNA, the CDR3 is TGTGCCAGCAGCCGAACTCAGCCTAGCGGGGGGGGTAATGAGCAGTTCTTC.